The source of this T cell receptor beta chain is a study of lymphopenia after photon versus proton radiotherapy. Germline V gives CDR1 SGHAT, CDR2 FQNNGV. V dropped 5 bases and J dropped 2 bases, with 9 bases sitting between them. The CDR3 is 13 amino acids. Broader study findings: Only patients who died were analyzed for survival; proton advantage is unproven. Under photons, naive T cells and diversity fell while effector/memory populations rose. After the lymphocyte nadir, photon-treated repertoires showed oligoclonal expansion, especially of CD8+ Temra cells. A bigger post-nadir fall in TCR diversity correlated inversely with survival time in deceased patients.

In the case of this clone: Its specificity is unknown.

This table comes from immunoSEQ multiplex PCR, and its TCRdb copy is limited to in-frame clones, with some not included. The sample holds approximately 71,000 clones; just over 90% are singletons and the top ten take less than 3.5%. V usage is TRBV11-2 and J usage is TRBJ2-5; D call uncertain. The TCR sequence derives from a woman aged 70-85 years with pancreatic cancer. The source material was peripheral blood, sampled from a patient treated with photon-based radiotherapy. CDR3 sequence (DNA): TGTGCCAGCAGCAAACAAGTGCAAGAGACCCAGTACTTC. Translating gives CASSKQVQETQYF.